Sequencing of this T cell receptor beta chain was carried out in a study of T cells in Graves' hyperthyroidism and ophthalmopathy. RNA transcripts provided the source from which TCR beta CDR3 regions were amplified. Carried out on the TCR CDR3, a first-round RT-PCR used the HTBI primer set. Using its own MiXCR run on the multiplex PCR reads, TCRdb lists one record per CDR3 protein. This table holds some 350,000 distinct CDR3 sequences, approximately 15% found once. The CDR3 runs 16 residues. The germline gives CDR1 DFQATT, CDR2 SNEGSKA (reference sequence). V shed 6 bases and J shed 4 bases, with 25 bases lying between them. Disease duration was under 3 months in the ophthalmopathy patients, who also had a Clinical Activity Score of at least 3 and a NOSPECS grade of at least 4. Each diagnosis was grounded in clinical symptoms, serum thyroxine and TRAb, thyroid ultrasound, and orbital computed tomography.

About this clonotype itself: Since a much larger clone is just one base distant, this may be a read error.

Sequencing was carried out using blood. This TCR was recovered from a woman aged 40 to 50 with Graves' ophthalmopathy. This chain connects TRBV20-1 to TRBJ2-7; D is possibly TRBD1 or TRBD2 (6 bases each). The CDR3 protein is CSAERGLEEKLYEQYF. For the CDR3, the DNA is TGCAGTGCCGAACGGGGGCTAGAGGAAAAACTTTACGAGCAGTACTTC.